The 19 T cell receptor beta chains reported below all come from one sample, sequenced in a study of shared clonotypes between healthy human individuals. Produced via immunoSEQ multiplex PCR; TCRdb's table is partial and in-frame only. The sample gives millions of clones, 90% to 95% of which show up once; about 0.39% is in the top ten. Sequenced input: naive CD4+ T cells from PBMCs. Subset in this sample: CD45RA+ positively selected. These TCRs come from a young man in good health. Some clones in this sample may be carry-over from other donors' samples.

This clone was seen a handful of times. Other DNA sequences of this sample code for an identical CDR3. The chain links TRBV4-1 to TRBJ2-7; 9 nucleotides line up with TRBD2. V shed 1 base and J 3 bases; nucleotides not matched to a gene: 7. The germline CDR1 and CDR2 sequences are MGHRA and YSYEKL. The CDR3 totals 16 residues. The CDR3, as DNA: TGCGCCAGCAGCCAAGGAGGCGGGAGGGCCCTCTACGAGCAGTACTTC. Translated, it gives CASSQGGGRALYEQYF.

V usage is TRBV19 and J usage is TRBJ1-1; D uncertain. CDR1 LNHDA and CDR2 SQIVND come from the germline V gene (reference sequence). Trimming removed 0 bases at V and 6 bases at J, with 8 bases between. This CDR3 region has 13 residues. The DNA of the CDR3 is TGTGCCAGTAGTATAGAAAGCGAATCTGAAGCTTTCTTT. Its protein product is CASSIESESEAFF.

The rearrangement links TRBV6-6 to TRBJ1-2, with TRBD1 as a possible D gene (6 bases). V was pared by 6 bases and J by 0 bases, with 14 bases between. CDR3 length equals 15 residues. CDR1 is MNHNY and CDR2 is SVGAGI in the germline V gene (reference sequence). The CDR3 loop reads CASSPWDNSNYGYTF. As DNA, the CDR3 is TGTGCCAGCAGCCCCTGGGACAACTCTAACTATGGCTACACCTTC.

The chain couples TRBV30 to TRBJ1-6, with D uncertain. Trimming took 0 bases from V and 7 from J, leaving 7 bases between them. Germline V CDR1 and CDR2: GTSNPN, SVGIG (reference sequence). CDR3 length: 13 amino acids. The CDR3 here is CAWSVGENSPLHF. The CDR3 DNA follows: TGTGCCTGGAGTGTAGGAGAGAATTCACCCCTCCACTTT.

The sample holds a few counts of this clone. The J gene is TRBJ1-4, the V gene TRBV5-1; D possibly corresponds to TRBD1 (6 bases). The germline V gene encodes CDR1 SGHRS and CDR2 YFSETQ. The CDR3 runs to 13 residues. Trimming removed 4 bases at V and 8 bases at J, with 12 bases between. The CDR3, as DNA: TGCGCCAGCAGCCTAGGACAGTCAGAAAAACTGTTTTTT. This encodes CASSLGQSEKLFF.

The chain links TRBV18 to TRBJ2-1; TRBD2 might be the D (5 bases). The germline CDR1 and CDR2 sequences are KGHSH and LQKENI. The CDR3 spans 16 residues. V lost 2 bases and J lost 6, with 17 bases in between. The CDR3 coding sequence is TGTGCCAGCTCACCATACGAGGGAGCCCCCCCCAATGAGCAGTTCTTC. Encoded protein: CASSPYEGAPPNEQFF. The full variable domain, in which reference TRBV18 and TRBJ2-1 provide the parts outside the CDR3, is NAGVMQNPRHLVRRRGQEARLRCSPMKGHSHVYWYRQLPEEGLKFMVYLQKENIIDESGMPKERFSAEFPKEGPSILRIQQVVRGDSAAYFCASSPYEGAPPNEQFFGPGTRLTVL.

V is TRBV11-2 and J is TRBJ2-1; D may be TRBD1 or TRBD2 (5 bases each). This CDR3 comprises 14 residues. Germline V gene data show CDR1 as SGHAT and CDR2 as FQNNGV. Trimming shortened V by 1 base and J by 6 bases, and 10 bases separated the two germline ends. CDR3 residues: CASSLVGVGNEQFF. The CDR3 nucleotides read TGTGCCAGCAGCTTAGTGGGGGTAGGCAATGAGCAGTTCTTC.

The rearrangement joins TRBV7-9 to TRBJ1-5, with D hard to call. Germline CDR1 SEHNR, CDR2 FQNEAQ (reference sequence). This CDR3 has 14 residues. V was shortened by 4 bases and J by 5 bases, with 12 bases between the two germline ends. CDR3 sequence reads: CASSSQASYQPQHF. The CDR3 coding sequence is TGTGCCAGCAGCTCCCAGGCCTCCTATCAGCCCCAGCATTTT.

V is TRBV11-3 and J is TRBJ2-3; tentatively, D is TRBD2 (6 bases). CDR1 and CDR2 (germline): SGHNT, YENEEA. The length of the CDR3 is 13 residues. The V gene lost 3 bases and the J gene lost 6 bases, with 10 bases spanning the gap. CDR3 residues: CASSFTSLDTQYF. As DNA, the CDR3 is TGTGCCAGCAGCTTCACTAGCCTTGATACGCAGTATTTT.

Only one count was recorded for this clone. The chain joins TRBV11-2 to TRBJ2-1; D not resolved. Germline V CDR1 and CDR2: SGHAT, FQNNGV. The ends were cut back, 5 bases at V and 9 bases at J, with 23 bases in the middle. CDR3 length: 16 amino acids. CDR3 residues: CASSPLAPNRPVEQFF. CDR3 nucleotides: TGTGCCAGCAGCCCCCTGGCCCCGAATCGCCCCGTTGAGCAGTTCTTC.

This chain links TRBV19 with TRBJ2-3; D unresolved. This CDR3 has 15 amino acids. CDR1 is LNHDA and CDR2 is SQIVND in the germline V gene (reference sequence). V gave up 2 bases and J gave up 6 bases, with 15 bases separating them. The CDR3 region has the DNA TGTGCCAGTAGTATATCTAGTCTGGGCTGGGATACGCAGTATTTT. Amino acids: CASSISSLGWDTQYF.

The rearrangement joins TRBV28 to TRBJ1-2, with 12 positions matching TRBD1. Trimming at V came to 5 bases and at J to 4 bases, leaving 5 bases not matched to a gene. Germline lookup yields CDR1 MDHEN and CDR2 SYDVKM. The CDR3 covers 15 residues. In DNA, the CDR3 is TGTGCCAGCAGTCAACCGGGACAGGGGGCCTATGGCTACACCTTC. Encoded protein: CASSQPGQGAYGYTF.

The genes are TRBV4-2 and TRBJ2-7, with no clear D. CDR1 and CDR2 from the germline V gene are LGHNA and YNFKEQ. The ends were cut back, 1 base at V and 0 bases at J, with 13 bases in the middle. The CDR3 is 16 amino acids. CDR3 nucleotide sequence: TGTGCCAGCAGCCAAGTAGTGGGAAGAAACTCCTACGAGCAGTACTTC. Translated: CASSQVVGRNSYEQYF.

The chain carries TRBV6-5 and TRBJ1-1, with D perhaps matching TRBD1 (5 bases). The CDR3 is made up of 15 amino acids. Germline V gene lookup returns CDR1 MNHEY and CDR2 SVGAGI. Trimming removed 6 bases at V and 11 bases at J, with 25 bases between. The CDR3 spells CASRTPNGQAGLAFF. The CDR3 nucleotides read TGTGCCAGCAGAACCCCTAATGGGCAGGCGGGACTTGCTTTCTTT.

V is TRBV9 and J is TRBJ2-2; D is ambiguous. The CDR3 contains 15 residues. Germline assignment: CDR1 SGDLS and CDR2 YYNGEE. Deletions cut 0 bases from V and 1 base from J, with 7 bases between. The CDR3 sequence: CASSVGQRNTGELFF. DNA for the CDR3: TGTGCCAGCAGCGTAGGGCAGAGGAACACCGGGGAGCTGTTTTTT.

The chain recombines TRBV6-6 with TRBJ2-1; D possibly corresponds to TRBD2 (5 bases). The CDR3 covers 13 residues. The V gene lost 6 bases and the J gene lost 6 bases, with 12 bases spanning the gap. The germline CDR1 and CDR2 sequences are MNHNY and SVGAGI (reference sequence). The chain's CDR3 is CASSRLHANEQFF. CDR3 DNA sequence: TGTGCCAGCAGCCGACTACATGCCAATGAGCAGTTCTTC.

The chain links TRBV7-3 to TRBJ2-1; TRBD2 matches at 13 bases. Germline CDR1 SGHTA, CDR2 FQGTGA. The CDR3 is 15 residues long. V gave up 5 bases and J gave up 8 bases; unmatched junction bases: 6. CDR3 nucleotides: TGTGCCAGCAGCATACTAGCGGGAGGGCCCCATGAGCAGTTCTTC. It codes for CASSILAGGPHEQFF.

The chain links TRBV9 to TRBJ2-7, with TRBD1 matching 7 bases. CDR1 is SGDLS, CDR2 YYNGEE, per germline. V was clipped by 5 bases and J by 0 bases; unmatched bases: 5. This CDR3 contains 14 residues. Here the CDR3 DNA reads TGTGCCAGCAGTAGAGGGGACAGCTCCTACGAGCAGTACTTC. Its protein is CASSRGDSSYEQYF.

The V gene is TRBV2, the J gene TRBJ2-3; D uncertain. V was clipped by 4 bases and J by 6 bases, with 8 bases between them. Looked up from germline, CDR1 is SNHLY and CDR2 is FYNNEI. The CDR3 contains 12 residues. CDR3 coding DNA: TGTGCCAGCAGTGTACATCTGGATACGCAGTATTTT. It translates to CASSVHLDTQYF.